The present T cell receptor beta chain was sequenced within a study of blood T cell repertoires in COVID-19 (dated by TCRdb to the early 2020s). Background on the whole study: The collaborator samples originated in the United States, Italy and Spain and spanned the acute and convalescent phases of COVID-19. Subjects who had been exposed to COVID-19, were actively infected with it, or had recovered from it provided the deeply sampled blood TCRbeta repertoires that made up the dataset. Samples were obtained from the ongoing ImmuneRACE study (first 160 participants) and from over 1,000 subjects provided by 6 global collaborators. A freely available public database, intended as a resource for researchers studying the immune response to SARS-CoV-2, is where the repertoires were released. Sample metadata almost always included a de-identified subject ID, COVID-19 status, age in years and sex. The prospective study material was composed of cDNA or gDNA derived from T cells, B-cell-depleted T cells, or PBMCs. Where HLA class I and class II types were available, the types were taken from metadata supplied by the sample provider, not from assay-based typing. Overall results and qualifications from the work: The amount of clinical and demographic metadata varied by source and participant and was provided uncurated.

About this clone: The clone's antigen remains unknown. Qualities for individual bases were not recorded, and no much larger clone is one base off.

One collaborating source in Seattle enrolled patients during active infection and followed them longitudinally through the course of disease. Collaborating institutions collected whole blood in K2EDTA tubes following their own protocols. For TCRbeta analysis, collaborator samples were shipped as frozen whole blood, as isolated PBMCs, or as DNA extracted from either sample type. CDR1 MGHRA and CDR2 YSYEKL were looked up in the germline V gene. The junction shows trimming of 4 bases on V and 3 bases on J, and the gene matches do not reach 8 bases of it. CDR3 length: 15 amino acids, cysteine to phenylalanine. The kept DNA is CDR3 alone, 45 bases in frame from the first base. The immunoSEQ Assay, a bias-controlled multiplex PCR, was used to amplify TCRbeta CDR3 regions from genomic DNA. As for the authors' bioinformatics: The number of nucleated cells in each sample was estimated by amplification of reference gene primers within the assay. To quantify the absolute abundance of each unique TCRbeta CDR3 rearrangement, sequence reads were collapsed and filtered. Productive Simpson clonality was computed per sample as the square root of Simpson's diversity index over productive rearrangements. The table was pulled from immuneACCESS by TCRdb, which kept in-frame rearrangements only. Such tables lose some clones; where checked, under half of the loss comes from unresolved V genes, and the rest has no known cause. V and J calls and clone size are copied from that table; D and trimming were computed from the DNA. For this sample the table gives roughly 260,000 clones, of which about 90% were detected only once. Clones ranked in the top ten supply approximately 2.5% of the sample.

The receptor comes from a person aged 18-35 years with COVID-19, enrolled during active disease. The sequencing input was peripheral blood. The V gene is TRBV4-1 and the J gene is TRBJ1-1, and 7 junctional nucleotides match TRBD1. The nucleotides read TGCGCCAGCAGCCCATCACAAGGGGGCTACACTGAAGCTTTCTTT. Its translation reads: CASSPSQGGYTEAFF.